A single sample is the source of the 29 T cell receptor beta chains below, sequenced in a study of T cell repertoires in cytomegalovirus infection. TCRdb used MiXCR to reprocess the reads, holding one entry per CDR3 protein. The table records approximately 500,000 distinct CDR3 sequences, about 10% of them present only once. The sample comprised PBMCs. The receptors originated from a human donor in good health (CMV status not recorded). Some clones in this sample may be carry-over from other donors' samples.

The chain links TRBV20-1 to TRBJ1-5; no firm D call. Germline values: CDR1 DFQATT, CDR2 SNEGSKA (reference sequence). The V gene lost 5 bases and the J gene lost 4 bases, with 15 bases spanning the gap. This CDR3 comprises 14 residues. CDR3 nucleotides: TGCAGTGCTCTTAGGCCGACTACTAATCAGCCCCAGCATTTT. Protein: CSALRPTTNQPQHF.

The CDR3 sequence is CSARGGRGAFF. The DNA for the CDR3 is TGCAGTGCGAGGGGGGGGAGGGGAGCTTTCTTT. This rearrangement joins TRBV20-1 to TRBJ1-1, with D perhaps TRBD1 (6 bases). Trimming stripped 6 bases from V and 10 bases from J, with 15 bases between. The CDR3 contains 11 residues. Germline CDR1 DFQATT, CDR2 SNEGSKA (reference sequence).

This clonotype has just a few counts. CDR3 bases: TGTGCCAGCAGATTACTAGCGGGGGGCCGGCAAGAGACCCAGTACTTC. This sequence encodes CASRLLAGGRQETQYF. V usage is TRBV2 and J usage is TRBJ2-5; 12 nucleotides align to TRBD2. The J segment lost 2 bases and the V segment lost 6 bases, leaving 7 bases of the junction unmatched. Germline V gene data show CDR1 as SNHLY and CDR2 as FYNNEI. The CDR3 loop spans 16 amino acids.

This clonotype was seen repeatedly, ten times or more. This rearrangement joins TRBV11-2 to TRBJ1-2; 8 nucleotides line up with TRBD1. CDR1 is SGHAT, CDR2 FQNNGV, per germline. The CDR3 is 15 residues long. V shed 5 bases, J shed 4 bases, and the junction held 9 bases outside the gene matches. CDR3 DNA sequence: TGTGCCAGCAGCCCGCGGACAGGGAATAGCTATGGCTACACCTTC. It yields the protein CASSPRTGNSYGYTF.

As for this clonotype: A much larger clone differs by one base, so this may be a read error. The chain is built from TRBV12-3 or TRBV12-4 and TRBJ2-1, with D possibly being TRBD2 (6 bases). The CDR3 loop spans 18 amino acids. CDR3 bases: TGTGCCAGCAGCCCCCCGCGGGGTGCTAGGAGCTCCTACAATGGGCAGTTCTTC. Residues: CASSPPRGARSSYNGQFF.

The chain's CDR3 is CSAREGSPEAFF. The CDR3 DNA follows: TGCAGTGCTAGAGAGGGGTCGCCTGAAGCTTTCTTT. This sequence joins TRBV20-1 and TRBJ1-1; no clear D. Germline values: CDR1 DFQATT, CDR2 SNEGSKA (reference sequence). This CDR3 has 12 amino acids. V gave up 0 bases and J gave up 6 bases, with 8 bases separating them.

In its sample, this clonotype was seen a few times. This sequence joins TRBV5-1 and TRBJ1-2; the D is unclear. Per germline, CDR1 SGHRS and CDR2 YFSETQ. V lost 1 base and J lost 4, with 11 bases in between. This CDR3 is built from 14 residues. The DNA of the CDR3 is TGCGCCAGCAGCTTGAAGGTACTGGGCTATGGCTACACCTTC. This codes for CASSLKVLGYGYTF.

This clonotype was observed many times. V usage is TRBV7-9 and J usage is TRBJ1-1, with TRBD1 identical over 7 bases. Trimming took 1 base from V and 11 from J; bases not matched to a gene: 10. The germline gives CDR1 SEHNR, CDR2 FQNEAQ (reference sequence). This CDR3 spans 14 amino acids. CDR3 sequence (DNA): TGTGCCAGCAGCTTAGGACAGGGCCCAGAGGGGGCTTTCTTT. Protein product: CASSLGQGPEGAFF.

The table lists this clonotype with many counts. V usage is TRBV6-1 and J usage is TRBJ2-2; a weak D match, TRBD2 (6 bases). The CDR3 spans 16 residues. Germline V gives CDR1 MNHNS, CDR2 SASEGT. V was trimmed by 4 bases and J by 4 bases, leaving 16 bases between them. The DNA for the CDR3 is TGTGCCAGCAGTGTATTCGGGGGAGTGAGCACCGGGGAGCTGTTTTTT. Protein: CASSVFGGVSTGELFF.

This clonotype showed up many times. The V gene is TRBV19, the J gene TRBJ1-2; D is unresolved. Trimming cost V 1 base and J 4 bases, with 16 bases left between them. Per the germline V gene, CDR1 is LNHDA and CDR2 is SQIVND (reference sequence). The CDR3 consists of 16 residues. CDR3 DNA: TGTGCCAGTAGTATAGTTGGGAAGTCAAGAGTCTATGGCTACACCTTC. Protein sequence: CASSIVGKSRVYGYTF.

This chain connects TRBV5-1 to TRBJ1-1; D remains unclear. Trimming shortened V by 4 bases and J by 11 bases, and 24 bases separated the two germline ends. The CDR3 has 15 residues. From germline, CDR1 is SGHRS and CDR2 YFSETQ. This CDR3 reads CASSLSGSVPDTAFF. CDR3 DNA: TGCGCCAGCAGCCTATCAGGCTCCGTTCCTGACACGGCTTTCTTT.

This chain uses TRBV11-1 with TRBJ2-4, with D tentatively TRBD1 or TRBD2 (5 bases each). Germline V lookup: CDR1 SGHAT, CDR2 FQDESV (reference sequence). Trimming took 3 bases from V and 6 from J, leaving 9 bases between them. This CDR3 contains 13 residues. CDR3 amino acids: CASSLDGGNIQYF. The CDR3 DNA reads TGTGCCAGCAGCTTGGATGGGGGAAACATTCAGTACTTC.

This clonotype has just a few counts. This chain joins TRBV20-1 and TRBJ2-7; 7 nucleotides agree with TRBD1. The J segment lost 1 base and the V segment lost 3 bases, leaving 0 bases of the junction unmatched. In germline, CDR1 is DFQATT, CDR2 SNEGSKA (reference sequence). This CDR3 spans 12 amino acids. The CDR3 DNA reads TGCAGTGCTAGGGGACAGTCCTACGAGCAGTACTTC. Amino acid sequence: CSARGQSYEQYF.

This clonotype was recorded a few times. The J gene is TRBJ2-3, the V gene TRBV29-1; 8 bases are shared with TRBD1. V was clipped by 4 bases and J by 5 bases; unmatched bases: 5. The CDR3 is 13 amino acids. Germline CDR1 reads SQVTM; CDR2 reads ANQGSEA. CDR3 region: CSVGQGARDTQYF. DNA of the CDR3: TGCAGCGTTGGTCAGGGGGCTCGAGATACGCAGTATTTT.

As regards this clonotype: Since a much larger clone is just one base distant, this may be a read error. The chain employs TRBV6-4 and TRBJ2-1; D is uncertain. The V and J ends lost 5 bases and 4 bases respectively, with 12 bases between them. Germline V CDR1 and CDR2: MRHNA, SNTAGT. The CDR3 contains 14 residues. This CDR3 is CASSYSRLYNEQFF. CDR3 DNA: TGTGCCAGCAGTTATAGCAGGCTATACAATGAGCAGTTCTTC.

The sample holds many counts of this clonotype. V is TRBV6-5 and J is TRBJ1-2, with 8 positions matching TRBD1. The CDR3 is made up of 15 amino acids. Germline V CDR1 and CDR2: MNHEY, SVGAGI. J gave up 8 bases and V 0 bases, and 8 bases lay outside the gene matches. The CDR3 DNA follows: TGTGCCAGCAGTTACTCCGGACAGGGTACATCGGGCTACACCTTC. This translates into CASSYSGQGTSGYTF.

At least ten counts were recorded for this clonotype. The chain links TRBV5-1 to TRBJ1-1; possible D gene TRBD1, 6 bases. The CDR3 is 15 residues long. The germline V gene has CDR1 SGHRS and CDR2 YFSETQ. Trimming removed 2 bases from V and 0 bases from J, with 11 bases in between. CDR3 protein: CASSFFQGLNTEAFF. For the CDR3, the DNA is TGCGCCAGCAGCTTCTTTCAGGGGCTGAACACTGAAGCTTTCTTT.

Many counts were recorded for this clonotype. DNA of the CDR3: TGCGCCAGCAGCTTAGGCCCTCCTAGCGGGAGGGTAGATACGCAGTATTTT. This codes for CASSLGPPSGRVDTQYF. V and J are TRBV5-1 and TRBJ2-3, with 12 bases fitting TRBD2. J lost 5 bases, V lost 2 bases, and 9 bases had no gene match. The CDR3 consists of 17 residues. CDR1 and CDR2 from the germline V gene are SGHRS and YFSETQ.

The rearrangement joins TRBV18 to TRBJ2-5; D is perhaps TRBD1 (5 bases). The germline V gene encodes CDR1 KGHSH and CDR2 LQKENI. Trimming shortened V by 6 bases and J by 2 bases, and 16 bases separated the two germline ends. The CDR3 is 15 amino acids. In DNA, the CDR3 is TGTGCCAGCTCCCGACGACCTGGGGCACAAGAGACCCAGTACTTC. It yields the protein CASSRRPGAQETQYF.

This clonotype showed up many times. The rearrangement uses TRBV6-5 and TRBJ1-1, with 8 bases lining up with TRBD1. The germline V gene encodes CDR1 MNHEY and CDR2 SVGAGI. CDR3 length equals 15 residues. V shed 0 bases, J shed 3 bases, and the junction held 3 bases outside the gene matches. CDR3 protein: CASSYSGTGYTEAFF. In nucleotides, the CDR3 is TGTGCCAGCAGTTACTCAGGGACAGGATACACTGAAGCTTTCTTT.

The chain combines TRBV29-1 with TRBJ2-7; maybe TRBD1 (6 bases). V shed 3 bases and J shed 2 bases, with 11 bases lying between them. The CDR3 has 13 residues. Germline assignment: CDR1 SQVTM and CDR2 ANQGSEA. CDR3 sequence reads: CSVESGQTYEQYF. CDR3 nucleotides: TGCAGCGTTGAGTCCGGACAGACCTACGAGCAGTACTTC.

This clonotype appeared many times. This chain links TRBV7-8 with TRBJ1-2; maybe TRBD1 (6 bases). The CDR3 is 15 residues long. V gave up 5 bases and J gave up 8 bases, with 21 bases separating them. CDR1 SGHVS and CDR2 FQNEAQ come from the germline V gene. The CDR3 nucleotides read TGTGCCAGCAGCCCCCGGGGGCTGGGGGCAGGGGGCTACACCTTC. As protein: CASSPRGLGAGGYTF. Looking up the rest from reference TRBV7-8 and TRBJ1-2 gives the full variable domain: GAGVSQSPRYKVAKRGQDVALRCDPISGHVSLFWYQQALGQGPEFLTYFQNEAQLDKSGLPSDRFFAERPEGSVSTLKIQRTQQEDSAVYLCASSPRGLGAGGYTFGSGTRLTVV.

As regards this clonotype: A junction boundary mismatches the germline segment, possibly from a read error. The rearrangement links TRBV20-1 to TRBJ2-1; tentative D call: TRBD2 (5 bases). The CDR3 length is 14 residues. CDR1 is DFQATT and CDR2 is SNEGSKA in the germline V gene (reference sequence). CDR3 amino acids: CSPRSGSSYNEQFF. Written as DNA, the CDR3 is TGCAGTCCTAGATCGGGAAGCTCCTACAATGAGCAGTTCTTC.

Many counts were recorded for this clonotype. The chain links TRBV6-1 to TRBJ1-3, with 8 positions matching TRBD1. This CDR3 contains 15 residues. After removal of 5 bases from V and 2 bases from J, the junction contained 5 bases not matched to a gene. Germline values: CDR1 MNHNS, CDR2 SASEGT. CDR3 in amino acids: CASSNPGQAGNTIYF. As DNA, the CDR3 is TGTGCCAGCAGTAATCCGGGACAGGCTGGAAACACCATATATTTT.

This clonotype was counted at least ten times. V usage is TRBV9 and J usage is TRBJ1-3; D is possibly TRBD1 (5 bases). Germline CDR1 is SGDLS and CDR2 is YYNGEE. The CDR3 is made up of 16 amino acids. The germline V and J ends were trimmed by 4 bases and 0 bases, with 14 bases remaining between them. CDR3 nucleotides: TGTGCCAGCAGCATCCAGGGCCTTGGCTCTGGAAACACCATATATTTT. This gives the protein CASSIQGLGSGNTIYF.

In its sample, this clonotype was seen many times. The chain has TRBV4-1 and TRBJ1-2; 10 bases match TRBD1. The CDR3 length is 17 residues. V lost 2 bases, J lost 3 bases, and 9 bases stayed unmatched. Germline V gives CDR1 MGHRA, CDR2 YSYEKL. CDR3 amino acids: CASSQRTGGEGDYGYTF. The CDR3 nucleotides read TGCGCCAGCAGCCAACGGACAGGGGGTGAAGGAGACTATGGCTACACCTTC.

This clonotype has just a few counts. The chain has TRBV5-1 and TRBJ2-2, with D perhaps TRBD1 (6 bases). CDR3 length: 16 amino acids. Trimming shortened V by 3 bases and J by 2 bases, and 14 bases separated the two germline ends. Germline V gene lookup returns CDR1 SGHRS and CDR2 YFSETQ. In nucleotides, the CDR3 is TGCGCCAGCAGCTCCACCGGGACACAAAACACCGGGGAGCTGTTTTTT. This gives the protein CASSSTGTQNTGELFF. Full variable domain (rest looked up from reference TRBV5-1 and TRBJ2-2): KAGVTQTPRYLIKTRGQQVTLSCSPISGHRSVSWYQQTPGQGLQFLFEYFSETQRNKGNFPGRFSGRQFSNSRSEMNVSTLELGDSALYLCASSSTGTQNTGELFFGEGSRLTVL.

This clonotype was seen a handful of times. V gene TRBV19 combines with J gene TRBJ2-7; 8 nucleotides align to TRBD1. V was pared by 8 bases and J by 3 bases, with 9 bases of the junction left unmatched. The CDR3 covers 14 residues. Germline CDR1 reads LNHDA; CDR2 reads SQIVND (reference sequence). Written as DNA, the CDR3 is TGTGCCAGTCTTGGGGCAGGGGGCTTCTACGAGCAGTACTTC. It specifies CASLGAGGFYEQYF. The whole variable domain, remainder taken from reference TRBV19 and TRBJ2-7, is DGGITQSPKYLFRKEGQNVTLSCEQNLNHDAMYWYRQDPGQGLRLIYYSQIVNDFQKGDIAEGYSVSREKKESFPLTVTSAQKNPTAFYLCASLGAGGFYEQYFGPGTRLTVT.

This clonotype occurred many times. This chain uses TRBV5-4 with TRBJ2-5, with D perhaps TRBD1 (5 bases). V was trimmed by 0 bases and J by 2 bases, leaving 8 bases between them. Germline V gene data show CDR1 as SGHNT and CDR2 as YYREEE (reference sequence). This CDR3 spans 14 amino acids. The chain's CDR3 is CASSLVGAQETQYF. CDR3 nucleotides: TGTGCCAGCAGCTTGGTTGGGGCACAAGAGACCCAGTACTTC.